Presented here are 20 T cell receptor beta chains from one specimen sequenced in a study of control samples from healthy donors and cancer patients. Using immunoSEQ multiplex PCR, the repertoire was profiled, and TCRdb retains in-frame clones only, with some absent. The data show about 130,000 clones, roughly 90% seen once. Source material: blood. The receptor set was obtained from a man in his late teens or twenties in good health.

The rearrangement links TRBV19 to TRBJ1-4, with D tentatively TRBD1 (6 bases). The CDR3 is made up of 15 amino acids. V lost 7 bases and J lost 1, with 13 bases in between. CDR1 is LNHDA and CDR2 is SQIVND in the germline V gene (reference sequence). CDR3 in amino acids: CASKQGFLTNEKLFF. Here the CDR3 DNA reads TGTGCCAGTAAACAGGGTTTCTTAACTAATGAAAAACTGTTTTTT. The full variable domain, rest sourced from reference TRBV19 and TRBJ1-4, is DGGITQSPKYLFRKEGQNVTLSCEQNLNHDAMYWYRQDPGQGLRLIYYSQIVNDFQKGDIAEGYSVSREKKESFPLTVTSAQKNPTAFYLCASKQGFLTNEKLFFGSGTQLSVL.

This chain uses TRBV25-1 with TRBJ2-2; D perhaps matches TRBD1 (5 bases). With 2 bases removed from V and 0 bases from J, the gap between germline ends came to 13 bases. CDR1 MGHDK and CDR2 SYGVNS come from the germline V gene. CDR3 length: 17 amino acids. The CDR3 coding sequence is TGTGCCAGCAGTGAAAACCCCGACAGTACGAACACCGGGGAGCTGTTTTTT. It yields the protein CASSENPDSTNTGELFF.

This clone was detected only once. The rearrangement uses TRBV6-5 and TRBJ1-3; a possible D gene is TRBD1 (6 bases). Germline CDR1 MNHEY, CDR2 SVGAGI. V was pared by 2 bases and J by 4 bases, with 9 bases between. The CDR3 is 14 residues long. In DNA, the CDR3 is TGTGCCAGCAGTTACGGGGACAACGGAAACACCATATATTTT. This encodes CASSYGDNGNTIYF.

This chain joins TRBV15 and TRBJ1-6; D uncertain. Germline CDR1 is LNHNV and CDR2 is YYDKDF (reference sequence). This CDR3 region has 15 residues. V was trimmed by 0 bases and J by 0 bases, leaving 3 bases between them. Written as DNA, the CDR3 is TGTGCCACCAGCAGAGACAACTCCTATAATTCACCCCTCCACTTT. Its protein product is CATSRDNSYNSPLHF.

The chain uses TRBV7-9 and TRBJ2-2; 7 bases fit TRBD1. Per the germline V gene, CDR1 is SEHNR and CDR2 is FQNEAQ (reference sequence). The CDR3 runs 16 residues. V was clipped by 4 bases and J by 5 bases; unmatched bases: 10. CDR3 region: CASSSQTGISTGELFF. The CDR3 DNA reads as TGTGCCAGCAGCTCTCAGACAGGGATTTCGACCGGGGAGCTGTTTTTT.

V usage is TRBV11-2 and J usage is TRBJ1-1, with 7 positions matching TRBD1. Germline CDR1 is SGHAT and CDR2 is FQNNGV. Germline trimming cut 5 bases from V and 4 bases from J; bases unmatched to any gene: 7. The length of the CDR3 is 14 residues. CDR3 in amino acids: CASSRDSTSTEAFF. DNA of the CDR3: TGTGCCAGCAGCAGGGACAGTACTTCCACTGAAGCTTTCTTT.

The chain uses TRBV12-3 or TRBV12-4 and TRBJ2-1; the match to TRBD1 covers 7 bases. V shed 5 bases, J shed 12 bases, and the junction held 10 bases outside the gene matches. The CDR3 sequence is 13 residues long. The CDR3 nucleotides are TGTGCCAGCAGTCCGGGGACAGCCAAGACGCAGTTCTTC. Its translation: CASSPGTAKTQFF.

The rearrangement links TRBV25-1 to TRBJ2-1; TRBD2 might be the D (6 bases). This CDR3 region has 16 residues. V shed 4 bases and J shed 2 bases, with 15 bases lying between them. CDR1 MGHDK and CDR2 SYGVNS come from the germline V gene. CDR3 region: CASSAILALPYNEQFF. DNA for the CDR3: TGTGCCAGCAGTGCAATTCTAGCGCTCCCCTACAATGAGCAGTTCTTC.

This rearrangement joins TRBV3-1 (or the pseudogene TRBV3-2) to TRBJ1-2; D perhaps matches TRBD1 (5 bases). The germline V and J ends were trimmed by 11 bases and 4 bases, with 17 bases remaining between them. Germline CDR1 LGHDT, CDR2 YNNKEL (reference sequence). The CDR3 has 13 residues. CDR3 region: CASEGSEGYGYTF. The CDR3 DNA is TGTGCCTCCGAGGGGTCGGAGGGCTATGGCTACACCTTC.

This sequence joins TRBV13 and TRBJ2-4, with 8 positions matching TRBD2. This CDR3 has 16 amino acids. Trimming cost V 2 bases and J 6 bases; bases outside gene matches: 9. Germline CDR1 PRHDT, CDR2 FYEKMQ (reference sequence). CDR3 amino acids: CASSLNPRGGLNIQYF. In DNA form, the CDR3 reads TGTGCCAGCAGCTTAAATCCCCGCGGGGGGTTAAACATTCAGTACTTC.

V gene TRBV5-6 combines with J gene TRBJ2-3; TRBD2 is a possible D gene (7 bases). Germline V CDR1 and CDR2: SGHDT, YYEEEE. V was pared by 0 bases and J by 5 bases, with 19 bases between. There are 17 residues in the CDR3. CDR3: CASSLAIRGANIDTQYF. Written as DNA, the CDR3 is TGTGCCAGCAGCTTGGCGATCCGGGGGGCCAATATAGATACGCAGTATTTT.

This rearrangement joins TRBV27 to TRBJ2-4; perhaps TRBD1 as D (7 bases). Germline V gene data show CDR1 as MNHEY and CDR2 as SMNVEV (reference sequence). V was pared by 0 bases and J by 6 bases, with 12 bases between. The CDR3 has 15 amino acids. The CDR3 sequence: CASSLSRQGGNIQYF. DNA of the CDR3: TGTGCCAGCAGTTTATCTCGGCAGGGGGGAAACATTCAGTACTTC.

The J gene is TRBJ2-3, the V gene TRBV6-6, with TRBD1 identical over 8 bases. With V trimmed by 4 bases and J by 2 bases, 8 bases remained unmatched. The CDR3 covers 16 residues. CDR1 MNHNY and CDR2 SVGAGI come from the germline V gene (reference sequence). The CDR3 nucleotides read TGTGCCAGCAGTTCTCTGGACAGGGCTTTCACAGATACGCAGTATTTT. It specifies CASSSLDRAFTDTQYF.

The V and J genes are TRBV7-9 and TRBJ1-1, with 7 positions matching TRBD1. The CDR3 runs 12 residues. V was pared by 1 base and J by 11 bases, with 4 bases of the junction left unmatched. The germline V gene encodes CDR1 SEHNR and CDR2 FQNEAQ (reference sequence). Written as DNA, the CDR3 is TGTGCCAGCAGCTTAGATAGACAGGGTGCTTTCTTT. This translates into CASSLDRQGAFF.

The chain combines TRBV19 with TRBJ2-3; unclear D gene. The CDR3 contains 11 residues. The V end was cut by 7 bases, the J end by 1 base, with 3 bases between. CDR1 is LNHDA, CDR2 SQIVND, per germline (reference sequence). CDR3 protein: CASTGTDTQYF. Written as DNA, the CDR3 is TGTGCCAGTACAGGCACAGATACGCAGTATTTT.

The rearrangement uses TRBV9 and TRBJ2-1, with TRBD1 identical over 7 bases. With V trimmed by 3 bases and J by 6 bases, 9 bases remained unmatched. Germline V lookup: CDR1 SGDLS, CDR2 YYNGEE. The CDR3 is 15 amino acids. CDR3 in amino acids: CASSDRDRGPNEQFF. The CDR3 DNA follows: TGTGCCAGCAGCGACCGGGACAGAGGGCCCAATGAGCAGTTCTTC.

As DNA, the CDR3 is TGTGCCAGCAGCTTAGCGCGGGGGGGTAACACTGAAGCTTTCTTT. Translated: CASSLARGGNTEAFF. J is TRBJ1-1 and V is TRBV7-2; possibly TRBD1 for D (5 bases). The length of the CDR3 is 15 residues. Per the germline V gene, CDR1 is SGHTA and CDR2 is FQGNSA. Trimming stripped 0 bases from V and 2 bases from J, with 10 bases between. The full variable domain, completed using reference TRBV7-2 and TRBJ1-1, is GAGVSQSPSNKVTEKGKDVELRCDPISGHTALYWYRQSLGQGLEFLIYFQGNSAPDKSGLPSDRFSAERTGGSVSTLTIQRTQQEDSAVYLCASSLARGGNTEAFFGQGTRLTVV.

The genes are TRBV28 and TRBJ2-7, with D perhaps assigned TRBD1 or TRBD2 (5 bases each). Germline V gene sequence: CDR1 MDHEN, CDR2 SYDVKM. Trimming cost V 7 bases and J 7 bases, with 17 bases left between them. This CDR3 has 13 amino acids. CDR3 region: CASNGRAWGEQYV. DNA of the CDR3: TGTGCCAGCAATGGGAGAGCCTGGGGGGAGCAGTACGTC.

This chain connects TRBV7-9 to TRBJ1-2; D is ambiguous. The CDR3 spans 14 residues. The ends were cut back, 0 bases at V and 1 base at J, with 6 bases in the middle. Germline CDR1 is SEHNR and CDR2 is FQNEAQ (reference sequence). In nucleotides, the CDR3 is TGTGCCAGCAGCTTAGCGCCGGGTAACTATGGCTACACCTTC. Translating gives CASSLAPGNYGYTF.

CDR3 sequence reads: CASSIPNLLAGADTGELFF. The CDR3 DNA is TGTGCCAGTAGTATTCCCAACCTACTAGCGGGGGCGGACACCGGGGAGCTGTTTTTT. The rearrangement links TRBV19 to TRBJ2-2; 11 bases align to TRBD2. Germline CDR1 LNHDA, CDR2 SQIVND (reference sequence). V was pared by 3 bases and J by 3 bases, with 12 bases of the junction left unmatched. The CDR3 is made up of 19 amino acids.